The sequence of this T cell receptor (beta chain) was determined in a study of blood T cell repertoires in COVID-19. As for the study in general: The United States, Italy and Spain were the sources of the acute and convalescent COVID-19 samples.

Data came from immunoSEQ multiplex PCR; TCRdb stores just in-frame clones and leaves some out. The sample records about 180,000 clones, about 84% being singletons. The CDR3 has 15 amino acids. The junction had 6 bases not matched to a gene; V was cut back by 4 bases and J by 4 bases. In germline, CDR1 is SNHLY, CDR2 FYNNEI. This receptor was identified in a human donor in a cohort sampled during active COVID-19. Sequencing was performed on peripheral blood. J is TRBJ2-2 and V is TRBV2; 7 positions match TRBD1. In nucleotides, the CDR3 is TGTGCCAGCAGTGTGGACAGGACATTCACCGGGGAGCTGTTTTTT. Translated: CASSVDRTFTGELFF.